This passage covers 27 T cell receptor beta chains from one sample sequenced in a study of T cell responses to AZD1222 COVID-19 vaccine (dated by TCRdb to the early 2020s). The library was prepared using the immunoSEQ multiplex PCR assay. In TCRdb, the immuneACCESS table is reduced to in-frame sequences with V and J assigned. These tables do not hold every clone; where another copy was compared, an unresolved V gene accounts for under half, and the others remain unexplained. Within this sample are over 110,000 clones, with 90% to 95% of them counted one time only. The ten largest account for around 5.1% of the sample. The time point label for this specimen denotes: baseline before first vaccination. Sequences were derived from peripheral blood, sampled on day 0 of AZD1222 vaccination. These receptors were obtained from an adult in good health.

The chain has TRBV2 and TRBJ1-4; D ambiguous. The CDR3 consists of 10 residues. V lost 3 bases and J 7 bases, leaving 0 bases between the germline ends. Germline V gene sequence: CDR1 SNHLY, CDR2 FYNNEI. CDR3: CASSDEKLFF. The CDR3 coding sequence is TGTGCCAGCAGTGATGAAAAACTGTTTTTT.

In this sample, this clone turned up once. The chain employs TRBV5-5 and TRBJ2-7, with D unresolved. Per germline, CDR1 SGHKS and CDR2 YYEKEE (reference sequence). The CDR3 is made up of 14 amino acids. V lost 0 bases, J lost 3 bases, and 10 bases lay in between. The CDR3 is CASSLGLGRYEQYF. In DNA form, the CDR3 reads TGTGCCAGCAGCTTGGGCCTAGGGCGCTACGAGCAGTACTTC.

The chain is built from TRBV21-1 and TRBJ1-6; TRBD1 is the table's D call, not checked against the DNA. TRBV21-1 is reported as a pseudogene. This CDR3 has 15 amino acids. The CDR3 protein is CASSQRQGVNSPLHF. The CDR3 DNA reads as TGTGCCAGCTCCCAGCGACAGGGGGTTAATTCACCCCTCCACTTT.

V usage is TRBV18 and J usage is TRBJ2-2; 10 nucleotides match TRBD2. Per germline, CDR1 KGHSH and CDR2 LQKENI. CDR3 size: 18 residues. V dropped 3 bases and J dropped 0; count of bases not matched to a gene: 7. CDR3 sequence: CASSPPLAGGSNTGELFF. CDR3 in DNA: TGTGCCAGCTCACCCCCTTTAGCGGGGGGCTCGAACACCGGGGAGCTGTTTTTT. Combining the CDR3 with reference TRBV18 and TRBJ2-2 gives the whole variable domain NAGVMQNPRHLVRRRGQEARLRCSPMKGHSHVYWYRQLPEEGLKFMVYLQKENIIDESGMPKERFSAEFPKEGPSILRIQQVVRGDSAAYFCASSPPLAGGSNTGELFFGEGSRLTVL.

The rearrangement uses TRBV6-5 and TRBJ2-7, with D possibly TRBD2 on 5 matching bases. The CDR3 is made up of 15 amino acids. Germline lookup yields CDR1 MNHEY and CDR2 SVGAGI. V was trimmed by 6 bases and J by 6 bases, leaving 21 bases between them. The CDR3 region has the DNA TGTGCCAGCAGCCAAAGAGGAGGAGACCAGATCGAGCAGTACTTC. Its protein is CASSQRGGDQIEQYF.

This chain connects TRBV11-2 to TRBJ2-5; D gene unclear. V lost 1 base, J lost 4 bases, and 16 bases lay in between. Germline V gene data show CDR1 as SGHAT and CDR2 as FQNNGV. The CDR3 loop spans 16 amino acids. The DNA of the CDR3 is TGTGCCAGCAGCTTAGGAGCGCCCCCGTCGCTAGAGACCCAGTACTTC. This translates into CASSLGAPPSLETQYF.

V gene TRBV3-1 (or the pseudogene TRBV3-2) combines with J gene TRBJ2-1; possibly TRBD1 for D (6 bases). Between the trimmed V and J ends, which lost 1 base and 4 bases, there was a span of 14 bases. The CDR3 is 16 amino acids. CDR1 LGHDT and CDR2 YNNKEL come from the germline V gene (reference sequence). The CDR3 DNA reads as TGTGCCAGCAGCCAAGTCTGGGGGCCGGGTTACAATGAGCAGTTCTTC. It encodes CASSQVWGPGYNEQFF.

The chain combines TRBV6-2 or TRBV6-3 with TRBJ2-7; 13 bases fit TRBD2. The CDR3 runs to 14 residues. Germline V CDR1 and CDR2: MNHEY, SVGEGT. The J segment lost 6 bases and the V segment lost 5 bases, leaving 4 bases of the junction unmatched. This CDR3 reads CASSAGLAGVEQYF. The CDR3 coding sequence is TGTGCCAGCAGTGCCGGACTAGCGGGGGTCGAGCAGTACTTC.

This sequence joins TRBV4-2 and TRBJ2-7, with 9 bases identical to TRBD2. Germline V gene lookup returns CDR1 LGHNA and CDR2 YNFKEQ. The CDR3 spans 16 residues. With 1 base clipped from V and 1 base from J, the junction kept 5 bases outside the gene matches. The CDR3 sequence is CASSQGIAGVSYEQYF. The CDR3 nucleotides read TGTGCCAGCAGCCAAGGGATAGCGGGAGTATCCTACGAGCAGTACTTC.

V is TRBV18 and J is TRBJ2-2; D not resolved. Per the germline V gene, CDR1 is KGHSH and CDR2 is LQKENI. The V and J ends lost 2 bases and 2 bases respectively, with 6 bases between them. This CDR3 comprises 14 residues. The CDR3 nucleotides read TGTGCCAGCTCACCAAGTATTAACACCGGGGAGCTGTTTTTT. It codes for CASSPSINTGELFF. Filled out from reference TRBV18 and TRBJ2-2, the complete variable domain reads NAGVMQNPRHLVRRRGQEARLRCSPMKGHSHVYWYRQLPEEGLKFMVYLQKENIIDESGMPKERFSAEFPKEGPSILRIQQVVRGDSAAYFCASSPSINTGELFFGEGSRLTVL.

The rearrangement uses TRBV14 and TRBJ2-7; D gene uncertain. In germline, CDR1 is SGHDN, CDR2 FVKESK. V was pared by 1 base and J by 3 bases, with 13 bases between. The CDR3 is 15 amino acids. CDR3 loop: CASSQVGRSNYEQYF. As DNA, the CDR3 is TGTGCCAGCAGCCAAGTCGGGCGGTCAAACTACGAGCAGTACTTC.

The chain employs TRBV6-2 or TRBV6-3 and TRBJ2-1, with a weak D call TRBD1 (6 bases). Trimming cost V 6 bases and J 7 bases, with 10 bases left between them. CDR1 and CDR2 from the germline V gene are MNHEY and SVGEGT. The CDR3 extends over 12 amino acids. CDR3 protein: CASSSTGNEQFF. Written as DNA, the CDR3 is TGTGCCAGCAGCTCTACAGGGAATGAGCAGTTCTTC.

The chain has TRBV5-6 and TRBJ2-7; D could derive from TRBD1 or TRBD2 (6 bases each). The CDR3 sequence is 14 residues long. Trimming removed 2 bases from V and 0 bases from J, with 9 bases in between. Looked up from germline, CDR1 is SGHDT and CDR2 is YYEEEE. CDR3 sequence: CASSFGGTSYEQYF. Here the CDR3 DNA reads TGTGCCAGCAGCTTCGGGGGCACCTCCTACGAGCAGTACTTC.

Regarding this clone: At the DNA level, this CDR3 is encoded by other sequences in the same sample as well. CDR3: CASSFGAADTQYF. CDR3 nucleotides: TGTGCCAGCAGCTTCGGAGCGGCAGATACGCAGTATTTT. The chain joins TRBV7-9 to TRBJ2-3; perhaps TRBD2 as D (5 bases). Germline loops: CDR1 SEHNR, CDR2 FQNEAQ (reference sequence). CDR3 length equals 13 residues. Trimming left V 3 bases short and J 4 bases short, with 8 bases between.

V gene TRBV21-1 combines with J gene TRBJ2-7; the D segment call TRBD2 is taken from the table without a DNA check. TRBV21-1 represents a pseudogene. This CDR3 is built from 10 residues. This chain's CDR3 is CASSQAEQYF. Written as DNA, the CDR3 is TGTGCCAGCAGTCAAGCCGAGCAGTACTTC.

The rearrangement joins TRBV6-5 to TRBJ1-2; D gene ambiguous. The V gene's germline CDR1 is MNHEY and CDR2 SVGAGI. The CDR3 loop spans 12 amino acids. The V end lost 5 bases, the J end lost 8 bases, and 12 bases lay between the germline ends. The CDR3 region has the DNA TGTGCCAGCAGTCCGGGGAGGGCCGGCTACACCTTC. This gives the protein CASSPGRAGYTF.

The CDR3 loop is CASSHRVWLVDEQFF. The CDR3 region has the DNA TGCGCCAGCAGCCACAGGGTCTGGTTAGTCGATGAGCAGTTCTTC. The V gene is TRBV5-1, the J gene TRBJ2-1; tentatively, D is TRBD1 (6 bases). V was clipped by 4 bases and J by 8 bases, with 19 bases between them. The CDR3 sequence is 15 residues long. Per the germline V gene, CDR1 is SGHRS and CDR2 is YFSETQ.

The CDR3 DNA reads as TGCGCCAGCAGCTTGGGAGGACCTAGCACAGATACGCAGTATTTT. This translates into CASSLGGPSTDTQYF. The chain has TRBV5-1 and TRBJ2-3; D is uncertain. Trimming removed 0 bases at V and 0 bases at J, with 8 bases between. The length of the CDR3 is 15 residues. The germline V gene encodes CDR1 SGHRS and CDR2 YFSETQ. Variable domain in full (rest from reference TRBV5-1 and TRBJ2-3): KAGVTQTPRYLIKTRGQQVTLSCSPISGHRSVSWYQQTPGQGLQFLFEYFSETQRNKGNFPGRFSGRQFSNSRSEMNVSTLELGDSALYLCASSLGGPSTDTQYFGPGTRLTVL.

The CDR3 region has the DNA TGCGCCAGCAGCACCCTAGCGGAGTTCCAAGAGACCCAGTACTTC. Amino acids: CASSTLAEFQETQYF. V gene TRBV5-1 combines with J gene TRBJ2-5, with TRBD2 matching 7 bases. Trimming cost V 4 bases and J 1 base; bases outside gene matches: 7. CDR1 is SGHRS, CDR2 YFSETQ, per germline. There are 15 residues in the CDR3.

V is TRBV29-1 and J is TRBJ2-1, with TRBD2 matching over 11 bases. V lost 2 bases, J lost 9 bases, and 9 bases stayed unmatched. There are 15 residues in the CDR3. In germline, CDR1 is SQVTM, CDR2 ANQGSEA. The CDR3 is CSVELLAGGQGEQFF. CDR3 nucleotides: TGCAGCGTTGAACTCCTAGCGGGAGGCCAGGGTGAGCAGTTCTTC.

CDR3 sequence reads: CASSLKSGFGYTF. CDR3 sequence (DNA): TGTGCCAGCAGCTTAAAGTCTGGGTTCGGCTACACCTTC. The V call is TRBV7-8, the J call TRBJ1-2; D ambiguous. CDR3 length equals 13 residues. In germline, CDR1 is SGHVS, CDR2 FQNEAQ. With 2 bases removed from V and 8 bases from J, the gap between germline ends came to 12 bases.

The J gene is TRBJ2-1, the V gene TRBV5-1; D gene unclear. Trimming removed 4 bases at V and 4 bases at J, with 9 bases between. Germline V gene sequence: CDR1 SGHRS, CDR2 YFSETQ. This CDR3 region has 13 residues. CDR3 in DNA: TGCGCCAGCAGCAATAATCAGTACAATGAGCAGTTCTTC. It is translated as CASSNNQYNEQFF.

The CDR3 nucleotides are TGCGCCAGCAGCCAAGGCCTGTCCTCCCCGGTCGCCCCGGATAACGAGCAGTACTTC. Translated: CASSQGLSSPVAPDNEQYF. The chain is built from TRBV4-1 and TRBJ2-7, with no clear D. The CDR3 length is 19 residues. Germline CDR1 reads MGHRA; CDR2 reads YSYEKL. V lost 1 base and J lost 5, with 27 bases in between.

The chain is built from TRBV7-2 and TRBJ2-5; D gene ambiguous. Per germline, CDR1 SGHTA and CDR2 FQGNSA. Trimming took off 5 bases at V and 5 bases at J, with 9 bases between the two ends. CDR3 length: 12 residues. The CDR3 region is CASSRLRETQYF. The DNA of the CDR3 is TGTGCCAGCAGCCGACTGAGGGAGACCCAGTACTTC.

This clone was detected once. The chain carries TRBV7-2 and TRBJ2-7; 13 bases match TRBD2. This CDR3 is 14 amino acids long. V lost 5 bases to trimming and J lost 5 bases; unmatched junction nucleotides: 3. Germline values: CDR1 SGHTA, CDR2 FQGNSA. CDR3 loop: CASSTGLAGDEQYF. The DNA for the CDR3 is TGTGCCAGCAGCACCGGACTAGCGGGAGACGAGCAGTACTTC.

The gene calls are TRBV7-6 and TRBJ2-7, with D hard to call. The CDR3 runs 15 residues. Between the trimmed V and J ends, which lost 2 bases and 0 bases, there was a span of 11 bases. Germline V gene lookup returns CDR1 SGHVS and CDR2 FNYEAQ. For the CDR3, the DNA is TGTGCCAGCAGCTTATCGGGCTATTCCTCCTACGAGCAGTACTTC. Amino acid sequence: CASSLSGYSSYEQYF. Combining the CDR3 with reference TRBV7-6 and TRBJ2-7 gives the whole variable domain GAGVSQSPRYKVTKRGQDVALRCDPISGHVSLYWYRQALGQGPEFLTYFNYEAQQDKSGLPNDRFSAERPEGSISTLTIQRTEQRDSAMYRCASSLSGYSSYEQYFGPGTRLTVT.

This clone was seen only once. In nucleotides, the CDR3 is TGTGCCACCAGCAGAGCCGTATGGGGCGGGCGGGACACTGAAGCTTTCTTT. Translating it yields CATSRAVWGGRDTEAFF. This chain joins TRBV15 and TRBJ1-1; tentative D call: TRBD1 (5 bases). Germline CDR1 is LNHNV and CDR2 is YYDKDF (reference sequence). The CDR3 length is 17 residues. Deletions cut 1 base from V and 3 bases from J, with 18 bases between.